The 18 T cell receptor beta chains below come from one sample, sequenced in a study of blood T cell repertoires in COVID-19. Produced via immunoSEQ multiplex PCR; TCRdb's table is partial and in-frame only. The sample contains roughly 140,000 clones, roughly 76% of which appear only once. The sequencing input was peripheral blood. The receptors originated from a human donor with acute or convalescent COVID-19. The donor label of this sample is uncertain.

The chain carries TRBV2 and TRBJ2-7; D possibly corresponds to TRBD1 (5 bases). Germline V gives CDR1 SNHLY, CDR2 FYNNEI. V was cut by 2 bases and J by 1 base, with 12 bases left in between. The CDR3 sequence is 15 residues long. The CDR3 nucleotides are TGTGCCAGCAGTGAAACAGGCCTTTTGTCCTACGAGCAGTACGTC. Protein product: CASSETGLLSYEQYV.

CDR3 region: CASSPLGGNTEAFF. The CDR3 DNA sequence: TGTGCCAGCAGCCCCCTCGGGGGGAACACTGAAGCTTTCTTT. This chain joins TRBV7-3 and TRBJ1-1, with D tentatively TRBD1 (5 bases). V lost 5 bases to trimming and J lost 1 base, with 11 bases between them. The germline CDR1 and CDR2 sequences are SGHTA and FQGTGA. This CDR3 has 14 amino acids.

Concerning this clone itself: Other DNA variants within this sample encode the same CDR3. DNA for the CDR3: TGTGCCAGCAGAAGACAGGGCCGGAACTATGGCTACACCTTC. Translated: CASRRQGRNYGYTF. The rearrangement uses TRBV6-5 and TRBJ1-2, with TRBD1 matching 7 bases. This CDR3 spans 14 amino acids. Germline assignment: CDR1 MNHEY and CDR2 SVGAGI. The trim removed 6 bases at V and 2 bases at J, leaving 6 bases unmatched.

The chain links TRBV18 to TRBJ1-1; 9 bases fit TRBD1. CDR3 length equals 15 residues. The V gene end was trimmed by 3 bases and the J gene end by 6 bases; junction bases not matched to a gene: 8. Germline CDR1 is KGHSH and CDR2 is LQKENI. The DNA of the CDR3 is TGTGCCAGCTCACCTCGTGGACAGGGGAAGGCTGAAGCTTTCTTT. Encoded protein: CASSPRGQGKAEAFF.

This chain links TRBV7-3 with TRBJ1-5; possible D gene TRBD1, 5 bases. The CDR3 has 13 amino acids. Between the trimmed V and J ends, which lost 4 bases and 4 bases, there was a span of 8 bases. Looked up from germline, CDR1 is SGHTA and CDR2 is FQGTGA. The CDR3 bases are TGTGCCAGCAGCTGGGGCAAGAATCAGCCCCAGCATTTT. Translated: CASSWGKNQPQHF. The full variable domain, with the rest looked up from reference TRBV7-3 and TRBJ1-5, is GAGVSQTPSNKVTEKGKYVELRCDPISGHTALYWYRQSLGQGPEFLIYFQGTGAADDSGLPNDRFFAVRPEGSVSTLKIQRTERGDSAVYLCASSWGKNQPQHFGDGTRLSIL.

The rearrangement uses TRBV3-1 (or the pseudogene TRBV3-2) and TRBJ2-2, with D perhaps TRBD1 (6 bases). The CDR3 is made up of 15 amino acids. Between the trimmed V and J ends, which lost 4 bases and 2 bases, there was a span of 11 bases. Germline V CDR1 and CDR2: LGHDT, YNNKEL (reference sequence). The DNA of the CDR3 is TGTGCCAGCAGCCCTTTGGGGGCTAACACCGGGGAGCTGTTTTTT. It encodes CASSPLGANTGELFF.

The V gene is TRBV18, the J gene TRBJ2-2; tentatively, D is TRBD2 (5 bases). From germline, CDR1 is KGHSH and CDR2 LQKENI. V was cut by 1 base and J by 5 bases, with 5 bases left in between. The CDR3 consists of 13 residues. The CDR3 loop is CASSPRGTGELFF. The CDR3 coding sequence is TGTGCCAGCTCACCACGAGGGACCGGGGAGCTGTTTTTT.

In this sample, this clone turned up once. This chain links TRBV12-3 or TRBV12-4 with TRBJ2-2; D perhaps matches TRBD2 (6 bases). The length of the CDR3 is 13 residues. The V gene lost 5 bases and the J gene lost 5 bases, with 9 bases spanning the gap. CDR3 in amino acids: CASSPGVTGELFF. The CDR3, as DNA: TGTGCCAGCAGTCCGGGGGTTACCGGGGAGCTGTTTTTT.

This chain links TRBV5-1 with TRBJ1-1, with 7 bases aligning to TRBD1. Trimming at V came to 4 bases and at J to 9 bases, leaving 9 bases not matched to a gene. This CDR3 has 13 residues. In germline, CDR1 is SGHRS, CDR2 YFSETQ. Here the CDR3 reads CASSEGQAPQAFF. In nucleotides, the CDR3 is TGCGCCAGCAGCGAAGGACAGGCCCCACAAGCTTTCTTT.

The gene calls are TRBV6-5 and TRBJ1-2; tentative D call: TRBD1 (5 bases). The CDR3 runs to 12 residues. Germline CDR1 reads MNHEY; CDR2 reads SVGAGI. V was trimmed by 2 bases and J by 5 bases, leaving 6 bases between them. Here the CDR3 DNA reads TGTGCCAGCAGTTACGACAGATATGGCTACACCTTC. Amino acids: CASSYDRYGYTF.

The chain recombines TRBV15 with TRBJ1-1, with a weak D call TRBD1 (6 bases). The CDR3 has 15 amino acids. V was clipped by 0 bases and J by 0 bases, with 8 bases between them. In germline, CDR1 is LNHNV, CDR2 YYDKDF (reference sequence). The CDR3 region is CATSRDGGLNTEAFF. The CDR3 region has the DNA TGTGCCACCAGCAGAGATGGGGGCCTGAACACTGAAGCTTTCTTT.

This clone was counted a single time. This chain uses TRBV19 with TRBJ1-1, with TRBD1 as a possible D gene (5 bases). The length of the CDR3 is 14 residues. The germline V gene has CDR1 LNHDA and CDR2 SQIVND (reference sequence). Trimming removed 5 bases from V and 4 bases from J, with 14 bases in between. CDR3: CASSSEAGGTEAFF. The CDR3 DNA is TGTGCCAGTAGTTCCGAGGCGGGGGGCACTGAAGCTTTCTTT.

This clone was detected once. This chain joins TRBV7-7 and TRBJ2-3; perhaps TRBD2 as D (6 bases). CDR1 and CDR2 from the germline V gene are SSHAT and FNYEAQ (reference sequence). This CDR3 region has 16 residues. V lost 5 bases and J 2 bases, leaving 17 bases between the germline ends. DNA for the CDR3: TGTGCCAGCAGCCCGGGTAGGACTATTTCCACAGATACGCAGTATTTT. This gives the protein CASSPGRTISTDTQYF.

The chain couples TRBV27 to TRBJ1-5; D remains ambiguous. V dropped 0 bases and J dropped 4 bases, with 13 bases sitting between them. This CDR3 contains 16 residues. Germline assignment: CDR1 MNHEY and CDR2 SMNVEV (reference sequence). This CDR3 reads CASSLSRTERNQPQHF. The CDR3 DNA reads as TGTGCCAGCAGTTTATCGAGAACAGAAAGAAATCAGCCCCAGCATTTT.

The chain links TRBV5-1 to TRBJ1-2, with D uncertain. Germline CDR1 SGHRS, CDR2 YFSETQ. This CDR3 spans 13 amino acids. The ends were cut back, 1 base at V and 4 bases at J, with 8 bases in the middle. The chain's CDR3 is CASSLTASYGYTF. As DNA, the CDR3 is TGCGCCAGCAGCTTGACGGCTAGCTATGGCTACACCTTC.

This chain links TRBV6-1 with TRBJ1-4; maybe TRBD1 (6 bases). The CDR3 has 14 amino acids. V lost 4 bases and J 6 bases, leaving 12 bases between the germline ends. CDR1 and CDR2 (germline): MNHNS, SASEGT. The CDR3 region has the DNA TGTGCCAGCAGTGGAGCAGGGGTCTATGAAAAACTGTTTTTT. Amino acid sequence: CASSGAGVYEKLFF.

DNA for the CDR3: TGTGCCAGCACCCCCCAGGGGTTTTACTATGGCTACACCTTC. As protein: CASTPQGFYYGYTF. V usage is TRBV5-5 and J usage is TRBJ1-2; D might be TRBD1 (6 bases). Germline V gene sequence: CDR1 SGHKS, CDR2 YYEKEE (reference sequence). V gave up 6 bases and J gave up 3 bases, with 15 bases separating them. This CDR3 is built from 14 residues.

V is TRBV6-1 and J is TRBJ1-2; the D is unclear. Germline V CDR1 and CDR2: MNHNS, SASEGT. Trimming stripped 2 bases from V and 7 bases from J, with 8 bases between. The CDR3 spans 12 residues. In DNA form, the CDR3 reads TGTGCCAGCAGTGAAAGCGTGCGTGGCTACACCTTC. It translates to CASSESVRGYTF.